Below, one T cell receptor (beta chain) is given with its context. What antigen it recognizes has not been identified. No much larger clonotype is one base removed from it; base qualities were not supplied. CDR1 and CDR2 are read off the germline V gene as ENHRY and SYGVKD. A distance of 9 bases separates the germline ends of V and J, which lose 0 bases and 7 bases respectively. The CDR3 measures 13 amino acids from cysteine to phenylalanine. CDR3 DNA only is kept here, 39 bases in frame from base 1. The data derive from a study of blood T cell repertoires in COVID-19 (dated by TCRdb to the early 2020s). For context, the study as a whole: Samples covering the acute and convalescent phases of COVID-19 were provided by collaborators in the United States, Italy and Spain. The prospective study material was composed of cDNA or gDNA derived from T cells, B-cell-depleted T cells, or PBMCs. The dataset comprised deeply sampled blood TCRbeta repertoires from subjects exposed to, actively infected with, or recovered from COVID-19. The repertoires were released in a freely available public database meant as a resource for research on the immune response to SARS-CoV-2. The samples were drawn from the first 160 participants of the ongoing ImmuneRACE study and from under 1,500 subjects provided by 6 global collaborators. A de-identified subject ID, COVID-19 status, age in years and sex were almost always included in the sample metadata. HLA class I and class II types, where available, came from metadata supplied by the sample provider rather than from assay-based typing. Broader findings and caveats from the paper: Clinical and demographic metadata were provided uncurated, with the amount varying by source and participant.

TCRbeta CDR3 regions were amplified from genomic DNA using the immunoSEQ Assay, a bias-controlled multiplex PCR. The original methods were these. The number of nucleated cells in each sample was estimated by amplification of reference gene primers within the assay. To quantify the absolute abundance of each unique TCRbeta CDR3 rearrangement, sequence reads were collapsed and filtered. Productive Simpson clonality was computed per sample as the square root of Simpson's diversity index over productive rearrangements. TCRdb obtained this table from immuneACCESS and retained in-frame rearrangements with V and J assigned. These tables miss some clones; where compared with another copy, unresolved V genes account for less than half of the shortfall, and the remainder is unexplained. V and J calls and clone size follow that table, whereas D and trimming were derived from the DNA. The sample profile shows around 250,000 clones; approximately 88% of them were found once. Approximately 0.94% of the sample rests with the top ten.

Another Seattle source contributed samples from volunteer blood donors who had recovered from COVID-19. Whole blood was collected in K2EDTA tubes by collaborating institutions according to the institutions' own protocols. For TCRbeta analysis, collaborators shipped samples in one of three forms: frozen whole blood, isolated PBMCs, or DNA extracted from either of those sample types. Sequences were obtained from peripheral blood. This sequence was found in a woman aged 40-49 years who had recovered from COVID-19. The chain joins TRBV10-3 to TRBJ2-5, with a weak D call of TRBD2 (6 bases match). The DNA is TGTGCCATCAGTGAGTCCGGGGGTTCGACCCAGTACTTC. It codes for CAISESGGSTQYF.